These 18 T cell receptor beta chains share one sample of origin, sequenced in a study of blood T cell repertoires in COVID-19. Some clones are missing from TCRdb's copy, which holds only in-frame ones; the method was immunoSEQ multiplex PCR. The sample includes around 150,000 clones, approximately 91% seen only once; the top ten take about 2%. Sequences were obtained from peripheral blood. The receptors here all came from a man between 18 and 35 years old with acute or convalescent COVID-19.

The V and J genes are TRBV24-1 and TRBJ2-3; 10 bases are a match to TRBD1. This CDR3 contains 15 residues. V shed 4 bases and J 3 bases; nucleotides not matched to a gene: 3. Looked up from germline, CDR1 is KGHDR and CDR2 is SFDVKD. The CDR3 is CATSDPGQGTDTQYF. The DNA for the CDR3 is TGTGCCACCAGTGACCCGGGACAGGGGACAGATACGCAGTATTTT.

CDR3 in amino acids: CAPERGGEDGYTF. The CDR3 coding sequence is TGTGCCCCCGAGAGAGGGGGCGAAGATGGCTACACCTTC. The J gene is TRBJ1-2, the V gene TRBV6-5; 7 nucleotides line up with TRBD1. The CDR3 totals 13 residues. The V gene end was trimmed by 11 bases and the J gene end by 6 bases; junction bases not matched to a gene: 12. CDR1 MNHEY and CDR2 SVGAGI come from the germline V gene.

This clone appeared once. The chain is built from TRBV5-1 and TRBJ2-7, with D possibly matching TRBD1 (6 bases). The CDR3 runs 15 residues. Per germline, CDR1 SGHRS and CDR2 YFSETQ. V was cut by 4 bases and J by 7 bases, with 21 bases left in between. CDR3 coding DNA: TGCGCCAGCAGCACGCAAACAGGGAACCCCAATGAGCAGTACTTC. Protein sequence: CASSTQTGNPNEQYF. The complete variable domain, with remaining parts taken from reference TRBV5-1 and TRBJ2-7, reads KAGVTQTPRYLIKTRGQQVTLSCSPISGHRSVSWYQQTPGQGLQFLFEYFSETQRNKGNFPGRFSGRQFSNSRSEMNVSTLELGDSALYLCASSTQTGNPNEQYFGPGTRLTVT.

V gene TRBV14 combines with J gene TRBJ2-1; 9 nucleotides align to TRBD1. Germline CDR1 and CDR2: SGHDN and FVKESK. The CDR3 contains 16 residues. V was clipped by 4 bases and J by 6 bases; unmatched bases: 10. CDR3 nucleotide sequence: TGTGCCAGCAGCCGGTATGCCGGGACAGGGAGCAATGAGCAGTTCTTC. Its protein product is CASSRYAGTGSNEQFF.

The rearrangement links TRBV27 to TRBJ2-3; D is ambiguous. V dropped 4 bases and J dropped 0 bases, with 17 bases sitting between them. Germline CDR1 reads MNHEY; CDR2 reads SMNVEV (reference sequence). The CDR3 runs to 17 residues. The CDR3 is CASSSPIETPSTDTQYF. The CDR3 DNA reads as TGTGCCAGCAGTTCCCCCATCGAGACACCTAGCACAGATACGCAGTATTTT.

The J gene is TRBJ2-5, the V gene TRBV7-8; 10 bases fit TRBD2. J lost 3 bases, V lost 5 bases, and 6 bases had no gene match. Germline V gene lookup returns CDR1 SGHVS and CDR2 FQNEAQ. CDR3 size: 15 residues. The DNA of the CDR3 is TGTGCCAGCAGCCGAGGACTAGCGGAAAAAGAGACCCAGTACTTC. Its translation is CASSRGLAEKETQYF.

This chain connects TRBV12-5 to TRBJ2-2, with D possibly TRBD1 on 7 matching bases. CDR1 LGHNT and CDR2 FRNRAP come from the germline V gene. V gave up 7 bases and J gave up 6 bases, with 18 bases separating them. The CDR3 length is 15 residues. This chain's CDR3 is CASASGQGGAGELFF. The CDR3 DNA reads TGTGCTAGTGCCTCGGGGCAGGGGGGAGCCGGGGAGCTGTTTTTT. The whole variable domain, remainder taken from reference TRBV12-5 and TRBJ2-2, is DARVTQTPRHKVTEMGQEVTMRCQPILGHNTVFWYRQTMMQGLELLAYFRNRAPLDDSGMPKDRFSAEMPDATLATLKIQPSEPRDSAVYFCASASGQGGAGELFFGEGSRLTVL.

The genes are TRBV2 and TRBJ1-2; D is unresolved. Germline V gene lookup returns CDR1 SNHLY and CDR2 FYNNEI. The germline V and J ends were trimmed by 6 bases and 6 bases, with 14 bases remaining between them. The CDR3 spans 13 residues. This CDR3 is CASSSLFYDGYTF. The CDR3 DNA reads TGTGCCAGCAGCTCGTTATTCTACGATGGCTACACCTTC.

CDR3: CASSRDYDGGYTF. CDR3 bases: TGCGCCAGCAGCCGAGATTACGATGGTGGCTACACCTTC. This sequence joins TRBV5-1 and TRBJ1-2; unclear D gene. V was cut by 4 bases and J by 7 bases, with 14 bases left in between. The CDR3 loop spans 13 amino acids. Germline-derived CDR1 and CDR2 are SGHRS and YFSETQ.

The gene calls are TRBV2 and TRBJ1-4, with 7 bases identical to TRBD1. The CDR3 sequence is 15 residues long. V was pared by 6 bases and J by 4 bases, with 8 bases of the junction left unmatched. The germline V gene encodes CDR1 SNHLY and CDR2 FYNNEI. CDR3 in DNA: TGTGCCAGCAGGTATTACCGGGACAGTAATGAAAAACTGTTTTTT. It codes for CASRYYRDSNEKLFF.

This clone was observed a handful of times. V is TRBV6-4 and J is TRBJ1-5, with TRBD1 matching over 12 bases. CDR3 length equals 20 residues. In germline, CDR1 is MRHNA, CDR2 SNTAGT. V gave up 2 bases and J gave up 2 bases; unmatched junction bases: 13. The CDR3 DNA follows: TGTGCCAGCAGTGACCGTACCGGGACAGGGGGCCCCCGAGGCAATCAGCCCCAGCATTTT. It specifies CASSDRTGTGGPRGNQPQHF.

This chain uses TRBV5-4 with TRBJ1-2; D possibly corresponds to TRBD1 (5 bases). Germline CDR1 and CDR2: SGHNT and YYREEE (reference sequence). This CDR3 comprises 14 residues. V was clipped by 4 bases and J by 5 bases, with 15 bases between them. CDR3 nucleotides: TGTGCCAGCAGCCTCGGGGGGGAACTATATGGCTACACCTTC. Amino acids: CASSLGGELYGYTF.

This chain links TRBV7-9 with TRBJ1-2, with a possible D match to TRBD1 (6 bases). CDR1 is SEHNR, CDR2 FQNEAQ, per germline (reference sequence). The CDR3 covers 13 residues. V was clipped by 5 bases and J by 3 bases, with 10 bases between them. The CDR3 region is CASSPGADYGYTF. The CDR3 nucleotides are TGTGCCAGCAGCCCAGGGGCCGACTATGGCTACACCTTC. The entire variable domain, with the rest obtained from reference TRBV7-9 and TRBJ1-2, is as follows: DTGVSQNPRHKITKRGQNVTFRCDPISEHNRLYWYRQTLGQGPEFLTYFQNEAQLEKSRLLSDRFSAERPKGSFSTLEIQRTEQGDSAMYLCASSPGADYGYTFGSGTRLTVV.

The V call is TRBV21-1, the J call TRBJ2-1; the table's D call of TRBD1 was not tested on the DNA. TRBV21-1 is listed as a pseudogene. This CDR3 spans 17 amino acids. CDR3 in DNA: TGTGCCAGCAGCTCTAGCCAGACAGGGGAGTCCTACAATGAGCAGTTCTTC. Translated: CASSSSQTGESYNEQFF.

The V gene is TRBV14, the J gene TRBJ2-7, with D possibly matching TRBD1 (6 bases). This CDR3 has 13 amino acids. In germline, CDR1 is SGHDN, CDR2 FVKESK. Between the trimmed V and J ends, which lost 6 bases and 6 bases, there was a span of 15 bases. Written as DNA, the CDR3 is TGTGCCAGCAGACTCGGGACACCCCGCGAGCAGTACTTC. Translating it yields CASRLGTPREQYF.

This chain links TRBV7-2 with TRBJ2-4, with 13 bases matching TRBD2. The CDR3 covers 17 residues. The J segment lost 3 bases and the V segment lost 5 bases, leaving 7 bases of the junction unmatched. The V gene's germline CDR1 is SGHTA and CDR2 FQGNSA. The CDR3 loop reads CASSDLGTSGIKNIQYF. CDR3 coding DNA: TGTGCCAGCAGCGATCTGGGGACTAGCGGGATCAAAAACATTCAGTACTTC.

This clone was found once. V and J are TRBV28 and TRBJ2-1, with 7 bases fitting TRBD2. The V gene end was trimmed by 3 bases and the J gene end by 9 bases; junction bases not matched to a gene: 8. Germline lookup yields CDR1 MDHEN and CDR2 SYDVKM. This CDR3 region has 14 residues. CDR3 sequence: CASSFAGTTSEQFF. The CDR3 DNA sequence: TGTGCCAGCAGTTTTGCGGGGACTACTAGTGAGCAGTTCTTC.

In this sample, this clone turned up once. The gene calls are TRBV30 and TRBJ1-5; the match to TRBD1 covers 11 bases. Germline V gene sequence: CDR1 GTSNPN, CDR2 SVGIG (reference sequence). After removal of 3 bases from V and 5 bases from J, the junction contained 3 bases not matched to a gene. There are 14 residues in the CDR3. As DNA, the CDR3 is TGTGCCTGGAGCGGACAGGGGGCCGATCAGCCCCAGCATTTT. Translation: CAWSGQGADQPQHF.